These 10 T cell receptor beta chains came from one sample sequenced in a study of T-cell memory formation after mild COVID-19. MiXCR was run by TCRdb on the 5' RACE reads, yielding one entry per CDR3 protein. The sample shows some 450,000 distinct CDR3 sequences, around 19% of them seen only once. The sample taken for sequencing was PBMCs or a T cell subset sorted from them (not recorded which). The receptors originated from an adult woman who had mild COVID-19 (a few samples of this study predate the infection). Cell type and time point are not known.

This clonotype occurred a few times. The V and J genes are TRBV12-3 or TRBV12-4 and TRBJ2-1; maybe TRBD2 (5 bases). This CDR3 spans 12 amino acids. Trimming shortened V by 7 bases and J by 9 bases, and 13 bases separated the two germline ends. This CDR3 is CASKGDLGEQFF. The CDR3 DNA follows: TGTGCCAGCAAGGGAGATCTAGGTGAGCAGTTCTTC.

V is TRBV11-2 and J is TRBJ2-3; the match to TRBD2 covers 7 bases. The CDR3 is 15 amino acids. The germline gives CDR1 SGHAT, CDR2 FQNNGV. The V gene end was trimmed by 11 bases and the J gene end by 2 bases; junction bases not matched to a gene: 13. DNA of the CDR3: TGTGCCTCAACCGGGGGGTGGGTATTCACAGATACGCAGTATTTT. This gives the protein CASTGGWVFTDTQYF.

This clonotype occurred a few times. The V call is TRBV29-1, the J call TRBJ1-2; D is unclear. V lost 4 bases and J 1 base, leaving 16 bases between the germline ends. Germline loops: CDR1 SQVTM, CDR2 ANQGSEA. CDR3 size: 15 residues. The CDR3 sequence is CSVGPGQEINYGYTF. CDR3 in DNA: TGCAGCGTTGGCCCTGGGCAGGAGATTAACTATGGCTACACCTTC.

This clonotype was observed a handful of times. The chain combines TRBV12-5 with TRBJ2-3; D unresolved. The germline CDR1 and CDR2 sequences are LGHNT and FRNRAP. CDR3 size: 14 residues. Trimming cost V 1 base and J 1 base, with 6 bases left between them. The DNA for the CDR3 is TGTGCTAGTGGTTTGGATGGGCGCACAGATACGCAGTATTTT. Its protein product is CASGLDGRTDTQYF.

This clonotype was detected only a few times. The chain carries TRBV7-9 and TRBJ1-5; 7 bases are shared with TRBD1. The V and J ends lost 2 bases and 4 bases, in that order; junction bases with no gene match: 5. CDR3 length equals 15 residues. Germline V CDR1 and CDR2: SEHNR, FQNEAQ (reference sequence). CDR3 residues: CASSLSDRVNQPQHF. CDR3 in DNA: TGTGCCAGCAGCTTATCCGACAGGGTAAATCAGCCCCAGCATTTT.

The table lists this clonotype with a few counts. CDR3 region: CASRVGLAGGLTYNEQFF. For the CDR3, the DNA is TGTGCCAGCAGGGTGGGCCTAGCGGGAGGTCTTACCTACAATGAGCAGTTCTTC. This chain joins TRBV7-6 and TRBJ2-1; 11 bases align to TRBD2. J lost 2 bases, V lost 6 bases, and 12 bases had no gene match. This CDR3 is built from 18 residues. CDR1 and CDR2 from the germline V gene are SGHVS and FNYEAQ.

This clonotype was observed a handful of times. The genes are TRBV14 and TRBJ2-1; 10 bases are a match to TRBD2. Germline V gives CDR1 SGHDN, CDR2 FVKESK. Unmatched junction bases numbered 7, after V lost 1 base and J lost 4 bases. This CDR3 spans 17 amino acids. The CDR3, as DNA: TGTGCCAGCAGCCAAGGAGGACTAGCGGACAGATACAATGAGCAGTTCTTC. Amino acid sequence: CASSQGGLADRYNEQFF. Using reference TRBV14 and TRBJ2-1 for the parts outside the CDR3, the full variable domain is EAGVTQFPSHSVIEKGQTVTLRCDPISGHDNLYWYRRVMGKEIKFLLHFVKESKQDESGMPNNRFLAERTGGTYSTLKVQPAELEDSGVYFCASSQGGLADRYNEQFFGPGTRLTVL.

There are a few counts of this clonotype. V is TRBV5-1 and J is TRBJ1-1; no clear D gene. V dropped 0 bases and J dropped 5 bases, with 11 bases sitting between them. Germline lookup yields CDR1 SGHRS and CDR2 YFSETQ. This CDR3 is 14 amino acids long. CDR3 bases: TGCGCCAGCAGCTTGGCAGAGGGTCGGACTGAAGCTTTCTTT. Its protein is CASSLAEGRTEAFF.

This clonotype showed up just a few times. The V and J genes are TRBV2 and TRBJ2-5; maybe TRBD2 (6 bases). Per germline, CDR1 SNHLY and CDR2 FYNNEI. V dropped 8 bases and J dropped 2 bases, with 12 bases sitting between them. CDR3 length: 13 residues. The CDR3 DNA follows: TGTGCCAGCGGGGGGTCCCCGCAAGAGACCCAGTACTTC. Protein sequence: CASGGSPQETQYF.

The chain links TRBV4-2 to TRBJ1-6; D possibly corresponds to TRBD1 (5 bases). The CDR3 is 18 amino acids. The V end was cut by 4 bases, the J end by 10 bases, with 26 bases between. Per the germline V gene, CDR1 is LGHNA and CDR2 is YNFKEQ. CDR3 bases: TGTGCCAGCAGCCTTAGGTCAGGGAAGTACAGGCTCAAATCACCCCTCCACTTT. Residues: CASSLRSGKYRLKSPLHF.